The clone carrying this TCR beta chain has just a few counts. No antigen is known for it. Between the trimmed V and J ends, which lost 5 bases and 0 bases, there was a span of 13 bases. Germline CDR1 is MNHEY and CDR2 is SMNVEV (reference sequence). The CDR3 loop spans 16 amino acids. MiXCR, run by TCRdb on the reads, gives a single entry per CDR3 protein. The table has just over 450,000 distinct CDR3 sequences, about 42% seen once. These data originate in a study of T cell repertoires in cytomegalovirus infection. Study background: Recently identified HLA-C-restricted CMV epitopes were used, and well-studied HLA-B-restricted CMV epitopes were used as well. Public TCR beta signatures indicated both CMV infection and matching HLA type.

Study-wide findings and caveats: CMV-specific TCR beta clonotypes restricted by HLA-C were the ones dominating the ex vivo response.

The TCR sequence derives from a human donor in good health (CMV status not recorded). Some clones in this sample may be carry-over from other donors' samples. This chain uses TRBV27 with TRBJ1-4, with D unresolved. The specimen was cultured PBMCs, collected from culture after CMV antigen stimulation. CDR3: CASSPLTPATNEKLFF. Written as DNA, the CDR3 is TGTGCCAGCAGTCCCCTCACACCTGCAACTAATGAAAAACTGTTTTTT.